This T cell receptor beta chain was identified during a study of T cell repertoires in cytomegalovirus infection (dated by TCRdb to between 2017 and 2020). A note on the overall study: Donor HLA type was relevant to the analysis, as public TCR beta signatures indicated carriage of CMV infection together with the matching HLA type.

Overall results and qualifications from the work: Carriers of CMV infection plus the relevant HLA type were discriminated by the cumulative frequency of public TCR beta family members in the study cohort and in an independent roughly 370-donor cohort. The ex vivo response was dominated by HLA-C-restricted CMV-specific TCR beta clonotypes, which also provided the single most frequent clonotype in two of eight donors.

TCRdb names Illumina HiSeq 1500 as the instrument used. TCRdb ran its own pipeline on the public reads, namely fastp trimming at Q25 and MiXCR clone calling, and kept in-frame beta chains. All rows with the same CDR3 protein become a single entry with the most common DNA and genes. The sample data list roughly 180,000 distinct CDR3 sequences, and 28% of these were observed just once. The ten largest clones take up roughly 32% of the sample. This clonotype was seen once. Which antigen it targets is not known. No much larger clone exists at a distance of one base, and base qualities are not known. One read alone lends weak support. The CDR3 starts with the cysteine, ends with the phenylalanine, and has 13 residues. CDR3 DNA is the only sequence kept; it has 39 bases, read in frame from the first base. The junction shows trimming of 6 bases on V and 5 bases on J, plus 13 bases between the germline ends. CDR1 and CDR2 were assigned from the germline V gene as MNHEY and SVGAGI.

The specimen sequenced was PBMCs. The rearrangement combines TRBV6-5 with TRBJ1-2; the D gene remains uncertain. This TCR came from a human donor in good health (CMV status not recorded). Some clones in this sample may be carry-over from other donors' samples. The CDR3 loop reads CASSRDQGYGYTF. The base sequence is TGTGCCAGCAGCCGGGATCAAGGGTATGGCTACACCTTC.